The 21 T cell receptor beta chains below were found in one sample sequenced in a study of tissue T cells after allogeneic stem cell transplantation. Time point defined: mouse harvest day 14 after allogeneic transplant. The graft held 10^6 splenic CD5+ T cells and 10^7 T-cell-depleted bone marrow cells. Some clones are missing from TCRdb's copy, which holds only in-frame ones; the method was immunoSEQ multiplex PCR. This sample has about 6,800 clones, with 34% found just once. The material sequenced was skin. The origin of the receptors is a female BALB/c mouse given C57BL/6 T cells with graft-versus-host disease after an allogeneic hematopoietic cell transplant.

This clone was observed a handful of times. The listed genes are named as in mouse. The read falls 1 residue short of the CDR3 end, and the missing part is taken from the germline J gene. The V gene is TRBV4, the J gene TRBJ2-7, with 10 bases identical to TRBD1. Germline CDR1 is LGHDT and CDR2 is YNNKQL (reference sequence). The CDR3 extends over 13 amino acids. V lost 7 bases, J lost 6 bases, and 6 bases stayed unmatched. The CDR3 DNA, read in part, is TGTGCCAGCAACCGGGACAGGGGACGTGAACAGTAC. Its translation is CASNRDRGREQY. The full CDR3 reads CASNRDRGREQYF.

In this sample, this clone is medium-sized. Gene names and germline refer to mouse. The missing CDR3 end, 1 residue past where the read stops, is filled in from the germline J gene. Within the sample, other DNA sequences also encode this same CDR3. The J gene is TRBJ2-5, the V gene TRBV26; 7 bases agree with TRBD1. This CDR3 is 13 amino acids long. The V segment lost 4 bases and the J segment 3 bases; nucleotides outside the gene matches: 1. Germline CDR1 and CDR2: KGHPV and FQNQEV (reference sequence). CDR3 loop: CASSRQGQDTQYF. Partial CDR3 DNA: TGTGCCAGCAGTCGACAGGGTCAAGACACCCAGTAC.

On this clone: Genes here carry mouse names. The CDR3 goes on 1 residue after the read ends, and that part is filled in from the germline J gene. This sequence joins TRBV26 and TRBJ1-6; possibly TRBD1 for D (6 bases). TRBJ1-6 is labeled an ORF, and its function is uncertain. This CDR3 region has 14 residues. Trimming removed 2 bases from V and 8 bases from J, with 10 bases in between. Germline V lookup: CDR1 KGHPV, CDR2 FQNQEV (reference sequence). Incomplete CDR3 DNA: TGTGCCAGCAGTCTGGCCAGGGGCGATTCGCCCCTCTAC. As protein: CASSLARGDSPLY. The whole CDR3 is CASSLARGDSPLYF.

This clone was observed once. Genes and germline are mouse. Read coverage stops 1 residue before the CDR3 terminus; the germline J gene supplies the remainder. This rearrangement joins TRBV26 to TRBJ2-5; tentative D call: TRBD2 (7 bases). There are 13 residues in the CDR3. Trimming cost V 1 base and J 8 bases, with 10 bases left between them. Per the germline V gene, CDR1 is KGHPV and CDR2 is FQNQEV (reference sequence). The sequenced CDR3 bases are TGTGCCAGCAGTCTGTTCGGGGGGCGCACCCAGTAC. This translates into CASSLFGGRTQY. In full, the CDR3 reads CASSLFGGRTQYF.

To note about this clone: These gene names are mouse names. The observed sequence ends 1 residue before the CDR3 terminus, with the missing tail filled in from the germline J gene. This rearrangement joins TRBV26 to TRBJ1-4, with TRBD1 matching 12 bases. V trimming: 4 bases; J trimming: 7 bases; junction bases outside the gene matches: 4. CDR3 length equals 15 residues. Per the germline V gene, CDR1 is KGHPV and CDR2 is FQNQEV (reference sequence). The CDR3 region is CASSRGTGGAERLFF. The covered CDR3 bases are TGTGCCAGCAGTCGGGGGACAGGGGGCGCCGAAAGATTATTT.

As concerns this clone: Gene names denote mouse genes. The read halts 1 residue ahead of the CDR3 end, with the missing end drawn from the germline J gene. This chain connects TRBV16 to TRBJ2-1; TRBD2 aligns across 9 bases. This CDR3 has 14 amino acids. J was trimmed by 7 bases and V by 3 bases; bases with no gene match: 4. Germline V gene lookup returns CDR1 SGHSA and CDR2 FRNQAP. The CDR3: CASSFLGGRAEQFF. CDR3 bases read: TGTGCAAGCAGCTTCCTGGGGGGGAGAGCTGAGCAGTTC.

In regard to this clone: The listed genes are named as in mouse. CDR3 residues: CASSGGDQDTQYF. The sequenced CDR3 bases are TGTGCCAGCAGTGGAGGGGACCAAGACACCCAGTAC. The rearrangement joins TRBV13-1 to TRBJ2-5, with a weak D call TRBD1 (5 bases). The missing CDR3 end, 1 residue past where the read stops, is filled in from the germline J gene. The length of the CDR3 is 13 residues. Trimming shortened V by 3 bases and J by 1 base, and 6 bases separated the two germline ends. Germline V lookup: CDR1 NSHNY, CDR2 SYGAGN.

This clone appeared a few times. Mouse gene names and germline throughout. This chain's CDR3 is CASGTGGAERLFF. The covered CDR3 bases are TGTGCCAGCGGGACAGGGGGTGCCGAAAGATTATTT. V usage is TRBV26 and J usage is TRBJ1-4; 11 positions agree with TRBD1. Read sequence stops 1 residue before the CDR3 end, and the germline J gene provides the missing end. The junction had 3 bases not matched to a gene; V was cut back by 8 bases and J by 7 bases. Germline CDR1 KGHPV, CDR2 FQNQEV (reference sequence). The CDR3 loop spans 13 amino acids.

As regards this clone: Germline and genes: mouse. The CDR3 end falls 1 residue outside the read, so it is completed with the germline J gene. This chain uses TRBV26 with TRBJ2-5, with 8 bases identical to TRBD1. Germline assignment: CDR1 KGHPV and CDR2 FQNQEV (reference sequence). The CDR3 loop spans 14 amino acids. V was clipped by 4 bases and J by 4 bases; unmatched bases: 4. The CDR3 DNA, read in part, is TGTGCCAGCAGTCCTGGGACAGGTAAAGACACCCAGTAC. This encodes CASSPGTGKDTQY. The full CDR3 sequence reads CASSPGTGKDTQYF.

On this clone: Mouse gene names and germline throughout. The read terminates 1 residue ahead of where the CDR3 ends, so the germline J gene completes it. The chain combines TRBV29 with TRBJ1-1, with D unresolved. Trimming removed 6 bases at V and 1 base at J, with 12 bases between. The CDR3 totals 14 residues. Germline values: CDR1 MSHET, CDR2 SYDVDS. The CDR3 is CASREETQNTEVFF. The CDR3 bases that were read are TGTGCTAGCAGGGAAGAGACACAAAACACAGAAGTCTTC.

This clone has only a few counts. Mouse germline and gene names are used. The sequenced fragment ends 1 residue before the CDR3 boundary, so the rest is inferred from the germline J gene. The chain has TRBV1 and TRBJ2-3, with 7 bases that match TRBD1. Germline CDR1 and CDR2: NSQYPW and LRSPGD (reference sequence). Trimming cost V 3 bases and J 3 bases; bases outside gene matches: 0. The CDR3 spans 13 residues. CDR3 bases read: TGCACCTGCAGTGCGGGACAGGCAGAAACGCTGTAT. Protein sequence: CTCSAGQAETLY. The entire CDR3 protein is CTCSAGQAETLYF.

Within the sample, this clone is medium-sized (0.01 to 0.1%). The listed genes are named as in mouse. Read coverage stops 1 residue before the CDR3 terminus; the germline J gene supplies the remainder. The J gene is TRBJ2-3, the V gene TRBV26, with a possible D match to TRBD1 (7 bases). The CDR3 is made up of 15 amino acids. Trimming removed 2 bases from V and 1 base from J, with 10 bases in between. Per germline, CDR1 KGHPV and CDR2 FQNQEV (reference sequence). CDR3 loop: CASSLRGRGAETLYF. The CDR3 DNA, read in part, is TGTGCCAGCAGTCTGAGGGGGCGCGGTGCAGAAACGCTGTAT.

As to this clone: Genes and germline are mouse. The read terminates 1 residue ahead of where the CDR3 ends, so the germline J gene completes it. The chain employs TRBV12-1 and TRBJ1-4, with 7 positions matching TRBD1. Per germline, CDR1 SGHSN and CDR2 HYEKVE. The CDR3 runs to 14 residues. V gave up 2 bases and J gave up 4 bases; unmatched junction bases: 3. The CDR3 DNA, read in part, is TGTGCCAGCTCTCCTCAGGGGGGCAACGAAAGATTATTT. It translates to CASSPQGGNERLF. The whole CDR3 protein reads CASSPQGGNERLFF.

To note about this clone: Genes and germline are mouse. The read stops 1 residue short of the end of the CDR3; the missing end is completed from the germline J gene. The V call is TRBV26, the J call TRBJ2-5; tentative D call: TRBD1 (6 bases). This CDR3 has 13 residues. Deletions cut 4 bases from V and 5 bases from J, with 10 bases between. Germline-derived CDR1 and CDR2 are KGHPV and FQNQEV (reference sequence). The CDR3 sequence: CASSHQGRDTQYF. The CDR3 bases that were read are TGTGCCAGCAGTCATCAGGGGAGAGACACCCAGTAC. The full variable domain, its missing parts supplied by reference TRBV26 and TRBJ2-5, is NSKVIQTPRYLVKGQGQKAKMRCIPEKGHPVVFWYQQNKNNEFKFLINFQNQEVLQQIDMTEKRFSAECPSNSPCSLEIQSSEAGDSALYLCASSHQGRDTQYFGPGTRLLVL.

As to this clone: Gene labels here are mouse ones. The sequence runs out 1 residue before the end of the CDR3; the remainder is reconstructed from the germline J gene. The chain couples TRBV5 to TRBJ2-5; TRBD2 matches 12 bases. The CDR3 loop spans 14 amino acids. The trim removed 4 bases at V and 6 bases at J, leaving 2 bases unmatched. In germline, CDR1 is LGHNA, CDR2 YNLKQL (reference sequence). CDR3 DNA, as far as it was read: TGTGCCAGCAGCCCCGGGACTGGGGGGGACACCCAGTAC. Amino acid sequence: CASSPGTGGDTQY. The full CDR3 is CASSPGTGGDTQYF.

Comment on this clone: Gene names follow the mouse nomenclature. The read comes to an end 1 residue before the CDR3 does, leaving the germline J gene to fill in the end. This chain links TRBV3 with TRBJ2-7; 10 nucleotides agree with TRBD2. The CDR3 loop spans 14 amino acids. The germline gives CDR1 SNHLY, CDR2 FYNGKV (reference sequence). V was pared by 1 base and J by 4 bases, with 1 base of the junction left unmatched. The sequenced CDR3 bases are TGTGCCAGCAGCTTAGGGACTGGGGGTTATGAACAGTAC. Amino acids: CASSLGTGGYEQY. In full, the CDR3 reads CASSLGTGGYEQYF.

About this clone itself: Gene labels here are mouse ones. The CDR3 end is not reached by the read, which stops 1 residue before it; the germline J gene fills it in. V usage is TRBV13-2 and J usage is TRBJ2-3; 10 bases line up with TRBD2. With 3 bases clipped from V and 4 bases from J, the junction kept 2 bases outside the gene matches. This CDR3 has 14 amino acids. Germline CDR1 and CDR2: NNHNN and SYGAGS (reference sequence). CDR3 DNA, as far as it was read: TGTGCCAGCGGTGGGACTGGGGGTCCAGAAACGCTGTAT. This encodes CASGGTGGPETLY. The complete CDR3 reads CASGGTGGPETLYF.

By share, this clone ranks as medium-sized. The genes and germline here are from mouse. CDR3 DNA (partial): TGTGCCAGCAGTATACCAAAACAGTAC. Encoded protein: CASSIPKQY. The entire CDR3 protein is CASSIPKQYF. V and J are TRBV19 and TRBJ2-7; D not certain. The read ends 1 residue early relative to the CDR3; the germline J gene fills the gap. Per the germline V gene, CDR1 is FNHDT and CDR2 is SITEND (reference sequence). This CDR3 region has 10 residues. V was clipped by 1 base and J by 8 bases, with 4 bases between them.

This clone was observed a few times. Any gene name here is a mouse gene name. The CDR3 bases that were read are TGTGCCAGCAGTCTGAGTGGGGGGGCGCAAAACACCGGGCAGCTCTAC. Encoded protein: CASSLSGGAQNTGQLY. The full CDR3 sequence reads CASSLSGGAQNTGQLYF. This chain links TRBV26 with TRBJ2-2; 9 positions agree with TRBD2. The read is 1 residue too short to cover the CDR3 end, so that end is filled in from the germline J gene. J was trimmed by 1 base and V by 2 bases; bases with no gene match: 5. Per germline, CDR1 KGHPV and CDR2 FQNQEV (reference sequence). The CDR3 sequence is 17 residues long. Filled out from reference TRBV26 and TRBJ2-2, the complete variable domain reads NSKVIQTPRYLVKGQGQKAKMRCIPEKGHPVVFWYQQNKNNEFKFLINFQNQEVLQQIDMTEKRFSAECPSNSPCSLEIQSSEAGDSALYLCASSLSGGAQNTGQLYFGEGSKLTVL.

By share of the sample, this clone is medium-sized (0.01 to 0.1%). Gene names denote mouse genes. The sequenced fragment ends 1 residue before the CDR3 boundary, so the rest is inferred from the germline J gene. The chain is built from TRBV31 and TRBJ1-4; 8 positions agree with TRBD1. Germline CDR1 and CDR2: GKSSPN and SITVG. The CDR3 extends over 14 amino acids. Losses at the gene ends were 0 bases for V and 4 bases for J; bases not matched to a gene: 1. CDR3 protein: CAWSLTGGNERLFF. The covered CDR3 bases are TGTGCCTGGAGTCTAACAGGGGGCAACGAAAGATTATTT. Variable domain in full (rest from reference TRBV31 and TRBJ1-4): AQTIHQWPVAEIKAVGSPLSLGCTIKGKSSPNLYWYWQATGGTLQQLFYSITVGQVESVVQLNLSASRPKDDQFILSTEKLLLSHSGFYLCAWSLTGGNERLFFGHGTKLSVL.

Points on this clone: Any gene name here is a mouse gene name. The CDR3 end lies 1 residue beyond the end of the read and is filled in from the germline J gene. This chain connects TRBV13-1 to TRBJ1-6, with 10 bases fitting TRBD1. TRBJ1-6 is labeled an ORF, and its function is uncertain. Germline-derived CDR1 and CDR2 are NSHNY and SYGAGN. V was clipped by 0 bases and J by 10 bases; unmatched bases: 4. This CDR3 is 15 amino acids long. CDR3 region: CASSDGQGARSPLYF. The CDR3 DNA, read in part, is TGTGCCAGCAGTGATGGACAGGGGGCGAGGTCGCCCCTCTAC.